A selection of T cell receptor beta chains follows, all from one sample in a study of spatial heterogeneity in lung cancer. TCRdb passed the 5' RACE reads through MiXCR, listing each CDR3 protein once. The data hold about 20,000 distinct CDR3 sequences, with approximately 11% observed a single time. Material: PBMCs, obtained at follow-up. Receptors were obtained from a female donor with early-stage non-small cell lung cancer. CDR3s include the opening cysteine and the closing phenylalanine or tryptophan. D genes are given only for firm matches. Clone sizes are given selectively: once, few, many, or a class where the clone is expanded.

TRBJ1-2,TRBD1,TRBV27,many,TGTGCCAGCAGTCTAGGACAGGGAGGGAGCGGCTACACCTTC,CASSLGQGGSGYTF
TRBJ2-6,NA,TRBV5-1,many,TGCGCCAGCAGCCCCGGATCTGGGGCCAACGTCCTGACTTTC,CASSPGSGANVLTF
TRBJ1-6,TRBD1,TRBV12-3/TRBV12-4,many,TGTGCCAGCAGTCCTCACCAGGGGGCTAATTCACCCCTCCACTTT,CASSPHQGANSPLHF
TRBJ2-7,TRBD2,TRBV18,NA,TGTGCCAGCTCACAACTAGCGGGAACTGCCTACGAGCAGTACTTC,CASSQLAGTAYEQYF
TRBJ1-2,TRBD1,TRBV6-5,many,TGTGCCAGCAGTTACCGACAGGGGATGGTGGCTAACTATGGCTACACCTTC,CASSYRQGMVANYGYTF
TRBJ1-2,TRBD1,TRBV2,NA,TGTGCCAGCAGGGCCCATTACAGGGGGCTTTTCACCTTC,CASRAHYRGLFTF
TRBJ1-4,NA,TRBV12-3/TRBV12-4,many,TGTGCCAGCACTAACTCAGGATACGACGAAAAACTGTTTTTT,CASTNSGYDEKLFF
TRBJ2-3,TRBD1,TRBV4-1,NA,TGCGCCAGCAGCCTCACAGGGGGACGTGCTAGCACAGATACGCAGTATTTT,CASSLTGGRASTDTQYF
TRBJ1-5,NA,TRBV18,many,TGTGCCAGCTCACCGGGGCGCGATCAGCCCCAGCATTTT,CASSPGRDQPQHF
TRBJ1-1,NA,TRBV12-3/TRBV12-4,NA,TGTGCCAGCAATCGGGGGGGGCTGGACACTGAAGCTTTCTTT,CASNRGGLDTEAFF
TRBJ2-3,TRBD1,TRBV23-1,NA,TGCGCCAGCAGTCATTCTACAGGGGCGCGCACAGATACGCAGTATTTT,CASSHSTGARTDTQYF
TRBJ2-1,NA,TRBV11-1,many,TGTGCCTGCCGACGCGAGACTAGAGGGTCCGGGTATGAGCAGTTCTTC,CACRRETRGSGYEQFF
TRBJ2-1,NA,TRBV21-1,few,TGTGCCAGCAGCAAAGGGATGATAGCGGGAGAAGGCAATGAGCAGTTCTTC,CASSKGMIAGEGNEQFF
TRBJ2-1,TRBD2,TRBV20-1,many,TGCAGTGCTAGCGGGAGGTCCTACAATGAGCAGTTCTTC,CSASGRSYNEQFF
TRBJ1-3,NA,TRBV19,many,TGTGCCAGTAGTGACTCCAGGGTCGGCTCTGGAAACACCATATATTTT,CASSDSRVGSGNTIYF
TRBJ1-4,NA,TRBV12-3/TRBV12-4,NA,TGTGCCAGCAGCCCACGGGGGTCTGAAAAACTGTTTTTT,CASSPRGSEKLFF
TRBJ1-5,NA,TRBV12-3/TRBV12-4,many,TGTGCCAGCCTCCCGGGGGGGCGAGGGGGCAATCAGCCCCAGCATTTT,CASLPGGRGGNQPQHF
TRBJ2-5,NA,TRBV6-5,many,TGTGCCAGCAGTCCGGGAGAGACCCAGTACTTC,CASSPGETQYF
TRBJ2-4,NA,TRBV5-4,few,TGTGCCAGCAGCCAGGACCCGGCAGGAATTAACATTCAGTACTTC,CASSQDPAGINIQYF
TRBJ2-5,TRBD2,TRBV7-2,once,TGTGCCAGCAGCTTAGCGGCAGCGGGGGGGCCCCAAGAGACCCAGTACTTC,CASSLAAAGGPQETQYF
TRBJ2-5,TRBD1,TRBV29-1,many,TGCAGCGTGGGCCGGGACAGAAAAGAGACCCAGTACTTC,CSVGRDRKETQYF
TRBJ1-5,NA,TRBV19,many,TGTGCCAGTAACGGGGGATATAGCAATCAGCCCCAGCATTTT,CASNGGYSNQPQHF
TRBJ1-5,NA,TRBV5-6,many,TGTGCCAGCAGCTTGTACTCGCCTGGGAATCAGCCCCAGCATTTT,CASSLYSPGNQPQHF
TRBJ2-7,NA,TRBV20-1,many,TGCAGTGCTAGAAGGCACCCCTCCTACGAGCAGTACTTC,CSARRHPSYEQYF
TRBJ1-2,NA,TRBV5-1,many,TGCGCCAGCAGCTCACAGGGCAACTATGGCTACACCTTC,CASSSQGNYGYTF
TRBJ2-7,TRBD1,TRBV5-1,few,TGCGCCAGCAGCAACGACAGGGGGCGATACGAGCAGTACTTC,CASSNDRGRYEQYF
TRBJ2-2,NA,TRBV19,few,TGTGCCAGTAGTGCTGAGGACACCGGGGAGCTGTTTTTT,CASSAEDTGELFF
TRBJ2-2,NA,TRBV28,many,TGTGCCAGCAGCCTCGGACTCGCTACCGGGGAGCTGTTTTTT,CASSLGLATGELFF
TRBJ2-7,TRBD2,TRBV29-1,few,TGCAGCGTCGCGGGATCCGGGACTAGCGGCCTTAAATACGAGCAGTACTTC,CSVAGSGTSGLKYEQYF
TRBJ1-2,NA,TRBV19,many,TGTGCCAGTAGTATACCCAGGGGCGGATCAAATGGCTACACCTTC,CASSIPRGGSNGYTF
TRBJ2-7,TRBD1,TRBV6-6,few,TGTGCCAGCAGTGACAGGGCTCGGGGGCAGTACTTC,CASSDRARGQYF
TRBJ1-1,NA,TRBV5-1,many,TGCGCCAGCAGCCTATCGGGACGGCTGAACACTGAAGCTTTCTTT,CASSLSGRLNTEAFF
TRBJ2-3,NA,TRBV7-2,NA,TGTGCCAGCAGCGATCCCCGCGGGGCAGCCCCTACGCAGTATTTT,CASSDPRGAAPTQYF
TRBJ2-4,NA,TRBV5-1,many,TGCGCCAGCACCCGAGCCAAAAACATTCAGTACTTC,CASTRAKNIQYF
TRBJ2-1,NA,TRBV7-2,few,TGTGCCAGCAGCTTAACGGGCCTCCACAATGAGCAGTTCTTC,CASSLTGLHNEQFF
TRBJ2-2,TRBD2,TRBV11-2,many,TGTGCCAGCAGCTTAGACAGCGGGATATACACCGGGGAGCTGTTTTTT,CASSLDSGIYTGELFF
TRBJ1-6,NA,TRBV6-1,NA,NA,CASSSSSSYNSPLHF
TRBJ2-7,NA,TRBV29-1,NA,TGCAGCGTTGAACTTGGAAGCGAGGGTACGGAGCAGTACTTC,CSVELGSEGTEQYF
TRBJ1-2,NA,TRBV5-1,few,TGCGCCAGCAGCTTGGGGTCAGGCTATGGCTACACCTTC,CASSLGSGYGYTF
TRBJ1-4,NA,TRBV4-3,many,TGCGCCAGCAGCCAAGAACTGATTAATGAAAAACTGTTTTTT,CASSQELINEKLFF
TRBJ1-1,NA,TRBV12-3/TRBV12-4,many,TGTGCCAGCAGTTTAGGGCCGATGAACACTGAAGCTTTCTTT,CASSLGPMNTEAFF
TRBJ1-1,NA,TRBV7-9,many,TGTGCCAGCAGCTTAGGGGCAGGGAACACTGAAGCTTTCTTT,CASSLGAGNTEAFF
TRBJ2-2,TRBD2,TRBV20-1,many,TGCAGTGCTATGGTTGCCGCAGCGGGATCCGGGGAGCTGTTTTTT,CSAMVAAAGSGELFF